The sequence of this TCR beta chain was determined in a study of T cell changes during pregnancy in multiple sclerosis. This clone was observed once. Clones were read by immunoSEQ multiplex PCR, and TCRdb kept only the in-frame ones, dropping some. The repertoire holds approximately 94,000 clones, about 92% seen once, with less than 2.5% in the top ten. The sequencing used peripheral blood, collected after pregnancy. This TCR was recovered from a female donor with multiple sclerosis, enrolled in a pregnancy study.

CDR3 residues: CASSPGLAANNEQFF. As DNA, the CDR3 is TGTGCCAGCAGTCCGGGACTAGCGGCTAACAATGAGCAGTTCTTC. The chain uses TRBV28 and TRBJ2-1, with 11 positions matching TRBD2. CDR3 length equals 15 residues. The V gene's germline CDR1 is MDHEN and CDR2 SYDVKM. With V trimmed by 5 bases and J by 5 bases, 5 bases remained unmatched.